The clone carrying this T cell receptor beta chain occurred a few times. Antigen: not known. Primers for the PCR totalled 60 Vbeta and 13 Jbeta. Clones were read by immunoSEQ multiplex PCR, and TCRdb kept only the in-frame ones, dropping some. The sample comprises about 140,000 clones, about three quarters of which are singletons, and 3.5% to 5% rests with the top ten. Germline values: CDR1 GTSNPN, CDR2 SVGIG (reference sequence). This CDR3 comprises 14 residues. The V end was cut by 0 bases, the J end by 5 bases, with 13 bases between. The sample comes from a study of cytomegalovirus exposure and HLA in healthy donors. Findings of the study overall: Specificity for CMV antigens was confirmed in vitro for a few of the CMV-associated chains. Sequencing depth across donors, presence/absence analyses assumed, was roughly uniform. Donors belonging to an Asian-associated ancestry cluster reportedly showed fewer N-insertions in productive TCRs than the approximately 670-donor mean, according to what a later analysis found.

The TCR was taken from a male donor in good health and CMV-seronegative. V and J are TRBV30 and TRBJ1-2; D perhaps matches TRBD1 (6 bases). The sample comprised PBMCs. In nucleotides, the CDR3 is TGTGCCTGGAGTGTATACAGGGAAGCTTATGGCTACACCTTC. Translation gives CAWSVYREAYGYTF.